These 14 T cell receptor beta chains came from one sample sequenced in a study of control samples from healthy donors and cancer patients. The table came from immunoSEQ multiplex PCR; TCRdb's copy has only in-frame clones and leaves some out. The sample has 150,000 to 200,000 clones; 91% are singletons. The sample was blood. The receptors originated from a woman aged 25 to 39 in good health.

The CDR3 region has the DNA TGTGCCAGCAGCGGACAGGGGGCTCGAGAGACCCAGTACTTC. This translates into CASSGQGARETQYF. V gene TRBV7-7 combines with J gene TRBJ2-5, with TRBD1 identical over 11 bases. V gave up 5 bases and J gave up 4 bases; unmatched junction bases: 3. Germline CDR1 SSHAT, CDR2 FNYEAQ (reference sequence). This CDR3 has 14 amino acids.

The chain combines TRBV24-1 with TRBJ2-2; TRBD1 matches 7 bases. V shed 3 bases, J shed 0 bases, and the junction held 6 bases outside the gene matches. The germline V gene encodes CDR1 KGHDR and CDR2 SFDVKD. This CDR3 is built from 17 residues. Here the CDR3 reads CATSDPTQGANTGELFF. CDR3 DNA sequence: TGTGCCACCAGTGATCCCACCCAGGGGGCGAACACCGGGGAGCTGTTTTTT.

The chain joins TRBV28 to TRBJ1-4; a weak D match, TRBD1 (5 bases). The CDR3 runs 15 residues. V was trimmed by 2 bases and J by 2 bases, leaving 9 bases between them. Germline V gene data show CDR1 as MDHEN and CDR2 as SYDVKM. The CDR3, as DNA: TGTGCCAGCAGTTTAGGGGGGTCTACTAATGAAAAACTGTTTTTT. It is translated as CASSLGGSTNEKLFF.

Notes on this clone: Other DNA sequences in the same sample also yield this CDR3. The rearrangement joins TRBV7-9 to TRBJ2-3; D remains ambiguous. The germline V gene has CDR1 SEHNR and CDR2 FQNEAQ (reference sequence). This CDR3 has 14 residues. V was shortened by 0 bases and J by 0 bases, with 4 bases between the two germline ends. Here the CDR3 reads CASSLAQSTDTQYF. The DNA for the CDR3 is TGTGCCAGCAGCTTAGCGCAGAGCACAGATACGCAGTATTTT.

The chain carries TRBV7-9 and TRBJ1-2; a weak D match, TRBD1 (5 bases). Per germline, CDR1 SEHNR and CDR2 FQNEAQ (reference sequence). Between the trimmed V and J ends, which lost 1 base and 1 base, there was a span of 10 bases. This CDR3 has 15 amino acids. The CDR3 loop reads CASSLVGGINYGYTF. For the CDR3, the DNA is TGTGCCAGCAGCTTAGTCGGGGGTATTAACTATGGCTACACCTTC.

This chain connects TRBV12-3 or TRBV12-4 to TRBJ1-2; TRBD1 matches 7 bases. CDR3 length: 12 amino acids. The trim removed 4 bases at V and 8 bases at J, leaving 4 bases unmatched. CDR3 DNA: TGTGCCAGCAGTTACCGACAGGGAGGCTACACCTTC. Translating gives CASSYRQGGYTF.

The chain links TRBV5-1 to TRBJ2-5, with D unresolved. The length of the CDR3 is 14 residues. V was shortened by 2 bases and J by 0 bases, with 8 bases between the two germline ends. In germline, CDR1 is SGHRS, CDR2 YFSETQ. In nucleotides, the CDR3 is TGCGCCAGCAGCTTCCGGACCTACCAAGAGACCCAGTACTTC. This codes for CASSFRTYQETQYF.

The DNA of the CDR3 is TGTGCCAGCCCCCAGGGGGAGACCCAGTACTTC. This sequence encodes CASPQGETQYF. The chain is built from TRBV21-1 and TRBJ2-5; the table's D call, TRBD1, was not checked against the DNA. TRBV21-1 has pseudogene status. The CDR3 has 11 residues.

The rearrangement uses TRBV4-3 and TRBJ2-5; 9 nucleotides line up with TRBD2. V was pared by 1 base and J by 7 bases, with 4 bases of the junction left unmatched. The CDR3 length is 14 residues. Germline CDR1 is LGHNA and CDR2 is YSLEER. The CDR3, as DNA: TGCGCCAGCAGCCAAGGGCTAGCGGGATCGACCCAGTACTTC. Its protein is CASSQGLAGSTQYF.

The gene calls are TRBV13 and TRBJ2-2, with D possibly matching TRBD1 (6 bases). The CDR3 covers 14 residues. CDR1 and CDR2 (germline): PRHDT, FYEKMQ (reference sequence). V lost 0 bases, J lost 4 bases, and 6 bases lay in between. The CDR3 nucleotides read TGTGCCAGCAGCTTAGGGGGGGCCACCGGGGAGCTGTTTTTT. Protein sequence: CASSLGGATGELFF.

The rearrangement uses TRBV2 and TRBJ2-7; D remains unclear. The CDR3 contains 13 residues. V lost 4 bases and J lost 2, with 9 bases in between. From germline, CDR1 is SNHLY and CDR2 FYNNEI. CDR3: CASSGGPAYEQYF. The CDR3 DNA is TGTGCCAGCAGTGGGGGTCCCGCCTACGAGCAGTACTTC.

This rearrangement joins TRBV5-5 to TRBJ2-5, with 11 bases aligning to TRBD2. This CDR3 has 15 amino acids. Germline V gives CDR1 SGHKS, CDR2 YYEKEE (reference sequence). J gave up 5 bases and V 0 bases, and 3 bases lay outside the gene matches. As DNA, the CDR3 is TGTGCCAGCAGCTTGGCCCCTAGCGGGGGGGAGACCCAGTACTTC. Translation gives CASSLAPSGGETQYF.

This rearrangement joins TRBV18 to TRBJ2-3; D is possibly TRBD1 (6 bases). The V end was cut by 6 bases, the J end by 0 bases, with 16 bases between. CDR1 is KGHSH, CDR2 LQKENI, per germline. The CDR3 sequence is 16 residues long. CDR3: CASSHQGQGSTDTQYF. The CDR3 DNA is TGTGCCAGCTCCCACCAAGGGCAGGGGAGCACAGATACGCAGTATTTT.

The chain uses TRBV9 and TRBJ2-7; weak D call: TRBD1 (5 bases). CDR1 and CDR2 from the germline V gene are SGDLS and YYNGEE. The CDR3 length is 14 residues. V lost 0 bases and J lost 2, with 9 bases in between. The chain's CDR3 is CASSVAGSAYEQYF. The CDR3 nucleotides read TGTGCCAGCAGCGTAGCAGGGTCGGCCTACGAGCAGTACTTC.